The source of this TCR beta chain is a study of cytomegalovirus exposure and HLA in healthy donors. Sequencing used immunoSEQ multiplex PCR; TCRdb keeps in-frame clones, though not all of them. The table records about 130,000 clones, 80% to 90% of them present only once. CDR1 and CDR2 from the germline V gene are SGDLS and YYNGEE. The CDR3 contains 16 residues. V shed 3 bases and J 2 bases; nucleotides not matched to a gene: 11. Notes on the study in general: A classifier reportedly called cytomegalovirus status with high sensitivity and specificity.

Notes on this clone: The antigen remains undetermined.

The receptor comes from a woman aged 18-29 years in good health and CMV-seropositive. The V call is TRBV9, the J call TRBJ2-7; 7 bases fit TRBD2. Sample: PBMCs. This CDR3 is CASSDPRAGNAYEQYF. Written as DNA, the CDR3 is TGTGCCAGCAGCGACCCCCGAGCGGGGAACGCCTACGAGCAGTACTTC.